The clone carrying this T cell receptor beta chain is a singleton in its sample. Its target is not known. This CDR3 region has 13 residues. V was shortened by 6 bases and J by 4 bases, with 12 bases between the two germline ends. Germline V gene data show CDR1 as MNHEY and CDR2 as SVGAGI. The sample is drawn from a study of CD8+ T cells in alopecia areata. Study results and caveats: Lesional scalp displayed greater clonality than normal scalp, most notably in alopecia totalis/universalis. Against the mouse data, patients shared TCRs less clearly, possibly for HLA reasons.

Extraction and reverse transcription of RNA yielded cDNA as the sequencing template. Method: immunoSEQ multiplex PCR; TCRdb's copy keeps in-frame clones and lacks some. The table shows 130,000 to 150,000 clones, with over 45% occurring only once. It was from PBMCs that CD4+ and CD8+ T cells were sorted. Sequenced input: CD4+ T cells sorted from blood. The chain carries TRBV6-5 and TRBJ2-5; D not resolved. This TCR derives from a human donor with alopecia areata. The CDR3 DNA reads as TGTGCCAGCAGAAATGGGTTGCGAGAGACCCAGTACTTC. It is translated as CASRNGLRETQYF.